The 14 T cell receptor beta chains given below trace back to one sample, sequenced in a study of blood T cell repertoires in COVID-19. Produced via immunoSEQ multiplex PCR; TCRdb's table is partial and in-frame only. Of roughly 1,800 clones in the sample, around 69% were seen once. The sequencing sample was made of peripheral blood. All receptors come from a man between 65 and 79 years old with active COVID-19.

In its sample, this clone was seen a few times. The chain couples TRBV20-1 to TRBJ2-3; D is possibly TRBD2 (5 bases). V dropped 3 bases and J dropped 4 bases, with 11 bases sitting between them. The CDR3 extends over 13 amino acids. Germline CDR1 reads DFQATT; CDR2 reads SNEGSKA (reference sequence). For the CDR3, the DNA is TGCAGTGCTAGTGCCGTGCGGGCAGATACGCAGTATTTT. The encoded protein is CSASAVRADTQYF.

V usage is TRBV12-5 and J usage is TRBJ2-5, with a possible D match to TRBD2 (6 bases). The V gene lost 7 bases and the J gene lost 5 bases, with 23 bases spanning the gap. This CDR3 spans 16 amino acids. Per the germline V gene, CDR1 is LGHNT and CDR2 is FRNRAP. The CDR3 nucleotides are TGTGCTAGTGCCGCATCGGGGGTAGGGGTAATGGAGACCCAGTACTTC. This sequence encodes CASAASGVGVMETQYF. The complete variable domain, with remaining parts taken from reference TRBV12-5 and TRBJ2-5, reads DARVTQTPRHKVTEMGQEVTMRCQPILGHNTVFWYRQTMMQGLELLAYFRNRAPLDDSGMPKDRFSAEMPDATLATLKIQPSEPRDSAVYFCASAASGVGVMETQYFGPGTRLLVL.

In DNA, the CDR3 is TGTGCCAGCAGACAACAGGGGTCCACTGAAGCTTTCTTT. Translating gives CASRQQGSTEAFF. The rearrangement uses TRBV4-2 and TRBJ1-1; 7 nucleotides line up with TRBD1. The CDR3 is made up of 13 amino acids. J gave up 4 bases and V 6 bases, and 5 bases lay outside the gene matches. CDR1 and CDR2 (germline): LGHNA, YNFKEQ.

The sample holds a few counts of this clone. V usage is TRBV28 and J usage is TRBJ2-2; D is perhaps TRBD2 (5 bases). CDR1 and CDR2 (germline): MDHEN, SYDVKM. This CDR3 has 14 residues. V lost 7 bases, J lost 3 bases, and 12 bases lay in between. The CDR3 protein is CASTEDFDTGELFF. The CDR3 bases are TGTGCCAGCACCGAGGACTTCGACACCGGGGAGCTGTTTTTT.

The chain has TRBV6-5 and TRBJ1-2; no reliable D call. Germline V lookup: CDR1 MNHEY, CDR2 SVGAGI. Trimming removed 6 bases at V and 5 bases at J, with 10 bases between. CDR3 length: 12 amino acids. Here the CDR3 reads CASSLAGYGYTF. The CDR3 DNA reads TGTGCCAGCAGCTTAGCTGGGTATGGCTACACCTTC.

The CDR3 sequence: CASSFTPGLASDEQYF. The CDR3 DNA follows: TGTGCCAGCAGTTTCACTCCGGGACTAGCCTCAGATGAGCAGTACTTC. This chain joins TRBV6-2 or TRBV6-3 and TRBJ2-7; TRBD2 aligns across 9 bases. Germline V gene lookup returns CDR1 MNHEY and CDR2 SVGEGT. There are 16 residues in the CDR3. V trimming: 4 bases; J trimming: 7 bases; junction bases outside the gene matches: 14.

V and J are TRBV7-7 and TRBJ2-1; the D gene is possibly TRBD1 (6 bases). CDR1 and CDR2 (germline): SSHAT, FNYEAQ (reference sequence). Trimming removed 0 bases from V and 9 bases from J, with 15 bases in between. The CDR3 length is 15 residues. Written as DNA, the CDR3 is TGTGCCAGCAGCTTAGCGGGGGCTGTAAGTAGTGAGCAGTTCTTC. This sequence encodes CASSLAGAVSSEQFF.

The chain links TRBV5-1 to TRBJ2-3; 11 nucleotides match TRBD2. The trim removed 0 bases at V and 4 bases at J, leaving 10 bases unmatched. From germline, CDR1 is SGHRS and CDR2 YFSETQ. The CDR3 has 18 amino acids. DNA for the CDR3: TGCGCCAGCAGCTTGGTTAGCGGGAGGGCCAATTCCCCAGATACGCAGTATTTT. Protein product: CASSLVSGRANSPDTQYF.

This clone turned up a few times. The chain combines TRBV6-5 with TRBJ1-4, with TRBD1 as a possible D gene (6 bases). Germline CDR1 reads MNHEY; CDR2 reads SVGAGI. V lost 5 bases and J 6 bases, leaving 16 bases between the germline ends. The CDR3 sequence is 15 residues long. The CDR3 sequence is CASSRAGVRDEKLFF. CDR3 nucleotide sequence: TGTGCCAGCAGTAGGGCAGGGGTTCGCGATGAAAAACTGTTTTTT.

Concerning this clone: Possible read error: a much larger clone is one base away. Written as DNA, the CDR3 is TGTGCCAATAAAGTAGGGGGGGCTTTGAACACTGAAGCTTTCTTT. Its translation: CANKVGGALNTEAFF. The genes are TRBV19 and TRBJ1-1, with D perhaps matching TRBD1 (6 bases). The CDR3 sequence is 15 residues long. The germline CDR1 and CDR2 sequences are LNHDA and SQIVND (reference sequence). Trimming removed 10 bases at V and 0 bases at J, with 18 bases between.

This clone was seen a handful of times. The rearrangement links TRBV23-1 to TRBJ2-1, with 10 bases aligning to TRBD1. TRBV23-1 is an ORF, and what it does is uncertain. This CDR3 is built from 14 residues. V lost 4 bases to trimming and J lost 7 bases; unmatched junction nucleotides: 4. As DNA, the CDR3 is TGCGCCAGCAGTCGCGGGACAGGGGATAATGAGCAGTTCTTC. This codes for CASSRGTGDNEQFF.

V and J are TRBV18 and TRBJ1-2; D call uncertain. Trimming took 6 bases from V and 3 from J, leaving 11 bases between them. The CDR3 has 13 residues. The V gene's germline CDR1 is KGHSH and CDR2 LQKENI. CDR3 protein: CASSATNDYGYTF. The CDR3 DNA is TGTGCCAGCTCTGCGACAAATGACTATGGCTACACCTTC.

This clone was counted a single time. This chain connects TRBV5-8 to TRBJ1-2; D possibly corresponds to TRBD1 (5 bases). With 4 bases removed from V and 2 bases from J, the gap between germline ends came to 15 bases. The germline gives CDR1 SGHTS, CDR2 YDEGEE. The CDR3 spans 15 residues. The CDR3 nucleotides read TGTGCCAGCAGCCCGGGAGGGGCGCAAAACTATGGCTACACCTTC. This sequence encodes CASSPGGAQNYGYTF.

CDR3 coding DNA: TGTGCCAGCAGCCCAACAGGGGGAGCTAACTATGGCTACACCTTC. This sequence encodes CASSPTGGANYGYTF. The chain uses TRBV7-6 and TRBJ1-2; 8 nucleotides match TRBD1. Germline assignment: CDR1 SGHVS and CDR2 FNYEAQ. Germline trimming cut 5 bases from V and 0 bases from J; bases unmatched to any gene: 5. The CDR3 contains 15 residues.